This TCR beta chain was identified in a study of OX40 agonist ivuxolimab in advanced cancers. The study's findings and limits: Partial responders at 0.1-3.0 mg/kg had among the lowest clonal expansion. In general, CD8+ T cells held more expanded clones than CD4+ did, on average.

Worth noting for this clone: Its antigen remains unidentified.

Germline CDR1 is SGHTA and CDR2 is FQGNSA. This CDR3 region has 15 residues. V was clipped by 1 base and J by 4 bases; unmatched bases: 3. Data came from immunoSEQ multiplex PCR; TCRdb stores just in-frame clones and leaves some out. The table shows 57,000 or so clones, with approximately 86% occurring only once. The starting material was CD4+ or CD8+ T cells sorted from blood, obtained in a trial of the OX40 agonist ivuxolimab. J is TRBJ1-5 and V is TRBV7-2, with 8 bases aligning to TRBD1. This clonotype was sampled from an adult with an advanced solid tumor such as melanoma, head and neck, liver or kidney cancer. The CDR3 reads CASSLGQGNNQPQHF. The CDR3 coding sequence is TGTGCCAGCAGCTTAGGACAGGGGAATAATCAGCCCCAGCATTTT.